This is a list of T cell receptor beta chains from one sample in a study of response to subunit inactivated influenza vaccine. TCRdb passed the RT-PCR reads through MiXCR, listing each CDR3 protein once. The sample records some 640,000 distinct CDR3 sequences, approximately 15% being singletons. Specimen: PBMCs from blood, collected roughly 15 days before vaccination. The receptor source for this set is a man over 45 who received an inactivated influenza vaccine. CDR3s leave out the opening cysteine and the closing phenylalanine or tryptophan.

TRBV10-3	TRBJ2-1	AISLGLTSGGARSEQF
TRBV6-2/TRBV6-3	TRBJ2-1	ASSYSITFQYNEQF
TRBV20-1	TRBJ2-3	SAGTRRSTDTQY
TRBV29-1	TRBJ2-1	SVEDFRGEQF
TRBV30	TRBJ2-3	AWSAETGGIDTQY
TRBV29-1	TRBJ2-1	SVVEFQWLGTRNEQF
TRBV7-9	TRBJ2-2	ASSRRKGASTGELF
TRBV29-1	TRBJ1-2	SVARDRGNGYT
TRBV12-3/TRBV12-4	TRBJ1-6	ASRPYRDSPLH
TRBV6-2/TRBV6-3	TRBJ2-1	ASSIRRTHGEQF
TRBV12-3/TRBV12-4	TRBJ2-3	ASKLGRPTDTQY
TRBV12-3/TRBV12-4	TRBJ2-7	ASSGTSNFA
TRBV2	TRBJ2-4	ASSELSETLAKNIQY
TRBV15	TRBJ1-5	ATSRDFRGWQPQH
TRBV2	TRBJ1-4	ASSEGPNEKLF
TRBV20-1	TRBJ2-7	SVNAQSSSYEQY
TRBV12-3/TRBV12-4	TRBJ2-1	ASSLNSGRGGRNEQF
TRBV7-8	TRBJ1-2	ASSLKGVAVGYT
TRBV3-1	TRBJ2-3	ASSQGLAVRSDTQY
TRBV7-2	TRBJ1-2	ASSLVFGGPAGYT
TRBV11-2	TRBJ2-5	ASSLPGTWQETQY
TRBV28	TRBJ2-7	ASSPQWSGGSYEQY
TRBV10-3	TRBJ2-7	AIRGQGPYEQY
TRBV29-1	TRBJ2-5	SVVRGGQETQY
TRBV28	TRBJ2-3	ASSFDRAGATDTQY
TRBV5-1	TRBJ2-4	ASSSLGSGVAKNIQY
TRBV10-3	TRBJ2-7	AISEPDPEHYEQY
TRBV11-2	TRBJ2-1	ASSLSGKTL
TRBV4-1	TRBJ1-5	ASSQGVGIQVEPQH
TRBV28	TRBJ2-3	ASSLERSSTDTQY
TRBV14	TRBJ2-1	ASSARGRFRGDYNEQF
TRBV4-2	TRBJ1-1	ASSQEVTRNTEAF
TRBV28	TRBJ1-5	ASSRSGTGGPQPQH
TRBV10-3	TRBJ2-5	AISERQGVETQY
TRBV4-2	TRBJ2-5	ASSQVLAGGQETQY
TRBV5-4	TRBJ2-1	ASSLAQGSHNEQF
TRBV6-2/TRBV6-3	TRBJ2-5	ASRPQRGLQETQY
TRBV29-1	TRBJ2-7	SVDAGGNYEQY
TRBV6-5	TRBJ2-3	ASSYKRGVTPLSTDTQY
TRBV29-1	TRBJ2-1	SVEGGLAGAYEQF
TRBV10-3	TRBJ2-5	AIGGGERGTQY